What follows is one T cell receptor beta chain and its context. Its antigen remains unidentified. Clinical Activity Scores of at least 3, NOSPECS grades of at least 4 and durations under 3 months characterized ophthalmopathy patients. Reasons for excluding patients were uncontrolled infection, other autoimmune disease, pregnancy or lactation. Thyroid ultrasound and orbital computed tomography, with clinical symptoms and serum thyroxine and TRAb, informed diagnoses. The data were obtained in a study of T cells in Graves' hyperthyroidism and ophthalmopathy. Regarding the study as a whole: Most expanded thyroid clonotypes above 0.001 recurred in blood.

Trimming took off 5 bases at V and 11 bases at J, with 13 bases between the two ends. Germline V lookup: CDR1 SNHLY, CDR2 FYNNEI. The CDR3 spans 12 residues. TCR beta CDR3 regions were amplified from RNA. HTBI primers were the set used in a first-round RT-PCR of the TCR CDR3. TCRdb fed the multiplex PCR reads into MiXCR, producing one record per CDR3 protein. The sample includes about 370,000 distinct CDR3 sequences, around 15% of them seen just once. Sequencing input: blood. This receptor was obtained from a woman in her sixties or seventies with Graves' ophthalmopathy. The gene calls are TRBV2 and TRBJ1-5; D remains ambiguous. The CDR3 reads CASSQDGQTQHF. The CDR3 DNA is TGTGCCAGCAGTCAGGACGGCCAAACCCAGCATTTT.